This TCR beta chain was found in a study of blood T cell repertoires in COVID-19 (dated by TCRdb to between 2020 and 2021). Context from the whole study: Samples covering the acute and convalescent phases of COVID-19 were provided by collaborators in the United States, Italy and Spain. The prospective study material was composed of cDNA or gDNA derived from T cells, B-cell-depleted T cells, or PBMCs. A freely available public database, intended as a resource for researchers studying the immune response to SARS-CoV-2, is where the repertoires were released. Sample metadata almost always included a de-identified subject ID, COVID-19 status, age in years and sex. Samples came from the ongoing ImmuneRACE study (first 160 participants) plus 1,254 subjects from 6 global collaborators. HLA class I and class II types, where available, came from metadata supplied by the sample provider rather than from assay-based typing. The dataset comprised deeply sampled blood TCRbeta repertoires from subjects exposed to, actively infected with, or recovered from COVID-19.

What the authors observed across the whole study: The amount of clinical and demographic metadata varied by source and participant and was provided uncurated.

Via the germline V gene (reference sequence), CDR1 is SGHNT and CDR2 YYREEE. V is shortened by 0 bases, J by 2 bases, and the region joining them spans 11 bases. The CDR3 numbers 15 residues from cysteine through phenylalanine. The sequence is cut down to CDR3 DNA, 45 bases in frame from base 1. Each collaborating institution followed its own protocols to collect whole blood in K2EDTA tubes. Collaborator samples were shipped for TCRbeta analysis as frozen whole blood, isolated PBMCs, or DNA extracted from either sample type. The immunoSEQ Assay, a bias-controlled multiplex PCR, was used to amplify TCRbeta CDR3 regions from genomic DNA. As for the authors' bioinformatics: Nucleated cell counts per sample were estimated from amplification of reference gene primers within the assay. Sequence reads were collapsed and filtered to measure the absolute abundance of every unique TCRbeta CDR3 rearrangement. Productive Simpson clonality was computed per sample as the square root of Simpson's diversity index over productive rearrangements. TCRdb provides this immuneACCESS table in a form limited to in-frame rearrangements. Some clones are lacking; in checked studies, under half of them reflect an unresolved V gene, and why the rest are absent is not known. V and J calls and clone size are given by that table; D and trimming were obtained from the DNA. A total of 150,000 or so clones appear in this sample, 75% to 85% of them only once. The top ten clonotypes cover roughly 7.2% of the sample.

This clone was counted a single time. What this receptor recognizes is not known. No much larger clonotype is one base removed from it; base qualities were not supplied. The source material was peripheral blood. The chain is made from TRBV5-4 and TRBJ1-1; no confident D gene assignment can be made. The clonotype was recovered from a woman aged 50 to 60 in a cohort sampled during active or convalescent COVID-19. The base sequence is TGTGCCAGCAGCTTGGAGCGGGGAATAAACACTGAAGCTTTCTTT. This gives the protein CASSLERGINTEAFF.